The 24 T cell receptor beta chains reported below all come from one sample, sequenced in a study of CD8 T cells in ankylosing spondylitis. Study results and caveats: Characteristic of ankylosing spondylitis blood, it appeared, was a TCR beta motif comprising roughly 8 highly homologous variants.

These receptors have no identified antigens. TCRdb re-analysed the 5' RACE reads in MiXCR, keeping a single row per CDR3 protein. Here the sample spans about 330,000 distinct CDR3 sequences, less than 10% being singletons. Sequenced: blood, either unsorted or a sorted T cell fraction (not recorded which). All receptors come from a male donor with ankylosing spondylitis.

The V gene is TRBV25-1, the J gene TRBJ1-1, with D uncertain. Deletions cut 0 bases from V and 0 bases from J, with 8 bases between. From germline, CDR1 is MGHDK and CDR2 SYGVNS. The CDR3 is 15 amino acids. The CDR3 DNA sequence: TGTGCCAGCAGTGAATATCAGAACATGAACACTGAAGCTTTCTTT. Its protein product is CASSEYQNMNTEAFF.

This clonotype was counted between two and nine times. The CDR3 loop reads CSARATGDQPQHF. The CDR3 DNA follows: TGCAGTGCTAGAGCGACAGGGGATCAGCCCCAGCATTTT. V gene TRBV20-1 combines with J gene TRBJ1-5; 8 nucleotides match TRBD1. Germline CDR1 reads DFQATT; CDR2 reads SNEGSKA (reference sequence). The ends lost 1 base at V and 5 bases at J; junction bases unmatched: 1. CDR3 length: 13 residues.

This chain joins TRBV20-1 and TRBJ2-7, with 8 positions matching TRBD2. Germline V gene lookup returns CDR1 DFQATT and CDR2 SNEGSKA (reference sequence). Trimming took 0 bases from V and 3 from J; bases not matched to a gene: 7. The CDR3 has 15 residues. DNA for the CDR3: TGCAGTGCTAGAGATCGGGGTAGCGGGAACTACGAGCAGTACTTC. Translating gives CSARDRGSGNYEQYF.

This clonotype was counted only a few times. CDR3: CASRPGGDNSYEQYF. CDR3 sequence (DNA): TGTGCCAGCAGACCTGGGGGCGACAACTCCTACGAGCAGTACTTC. The gene calls are TRBV7-9 and TRBJ2-7; perhaps TRBD1 as D (6 bases). V was cut by 6 bases and J by 0 bases, with 15 bases left in between. The CDR3 consists of 15 residues. Germline V lookup: CDR1 SEHNR, CDR2 FQNEAQ (reference sequence).

This clonotype showed up many times. This chain uses TRBV6-5 with TRBJ1-2; 7 nucleotides agree with TRBD1. The length of the CDR3 is 17 residues. The V and J ends lost 1 base and 5 bases, in that order; junction bases with no gene match: 13. CDR1 is MNHEY and CDR2 is SVGAGI in the germline V gene. The CDR3 sequence: CASSYFPRGESMYGYTF. The CDR3 region has the DNA TGTGCCAGCAGTTACTTTCCCAGGGGGGAATCGATGTATGGCTACACCTTC.

There are a few counts of this clonotype. The genes are TRBV6-5 and TRBJ1-1; 11 bases are a match to TRBD1. Germline V gene data show CDR1 as MNHEY and CDR2 as SVGAGI. The CDR3 runs to 11 residues. Germline trimming cut 6 bases from V and 10 bases from J; bases unmatched to any gene: 1. CDR3 nucleotide sequence: TGTGCCAGCAGGGGACAGGGGGGAGCTTTCTTT. This codes for CASRGQGGAFF.

This clonotype was seen many times. The CDR3 DNA reads TGTGCCAGCAGTTACTCTGCGGAAGCCTACAATGAGCAGTTCTTC. Translation: CASSYSAEAYNEQFF. The chain combines TRBV6-2 or TRBV6-3 with TRBJ2-1; D is unresolved. Deletions cut 0 bases from V and 2 bases from J, with 8 bases between. Germline loops: CDR1 MNHEY, CDR2 SVGEGT. The CDR3 covers 15 residues.

This clonotype was seen ten or more times. This rearrangement joins TRBV2 to TRBJ1-2; 9 bases match TRBD1. V gave up 8 bases and J gave up 4 bases; unmatched junction bases: 5. Germline V gene data show CDR1 as SNHLY and CDR2 as FYNNEI. The CDR3 covers 13 residues. The CDR3 bases are TGTGCCAGCGGGACAGGGTTTGTCTATGGCTACACCTTC. Residues: CASGTGFVYGYTF.

This clonotype has just a few counts. The J gene is TRBJ2-2, the V gene TRBV20-1; the D gene is possibly TRBD1 (5 bases). The CDR3 consists of 14 residues. V was shortened by 6 bases and J by 3 bases, with 14 bases between the two germline ends. CDR1 and CDR2 from the germline V gene are DFQATT and SNEGSKA (reference sequence). CDR3 loop: CSAPLVRDTGELFF. As DNA, the CDR3 is TGCAGTGCCCCCCTCGTCAGGGACACCGGGGAGCTGTTTTTT.

This clonotype was observed a few times. The chain has TRBV15 and TRBJ2-2; D not certain. CDR1 is LNHNV and CDR2 is YYDKDF in the germline V gene (reference sequence). The CDR3 is made up of 15 amino acids. The ends were cut back, 4 bases at V and 1 base at J, with 10 bases in the middle. The CDR3 protein is CATSKRAGNTGELFF. The CDR3 DNA reads TGTGCCACCAGCAAGCGAGCCGGGAACACCGGGGAGCTGTTTTTT.

V usage is TRBV2 and J usage is TRBJ1-2; D perhaps matches TRBD1 (5 bases). Germline CDR1 and CDR2: SNHLY and FYNNEI. V lost 3 bases, J lost 8 bases, and 7 bases lay in between. The CDR3 length is 11 residues. The CDR3 sequence: CASSDRDGYTF. DNA of the CDR3: TGTGCCAGCAGTGACAGGGACGGCTACACCTTC.

In its sample, this clonotype was seen a few times. This chain connects TRBV7-2 to TRBJ2-7; perhaps TRBD1 as D (5 bases). Per the germline V gene, CDR1 is SGHTA and CDR2 is FQGNSA. Trimming left V 1 base short and J 3 bases short, with 13 bases between. The CDR3 is made up of 15 amino acids. The CDR3 protein is CASSLVGATGYEQYF. In nucleotides, the CDR3 is TGTGCCAGCAGCTTAGTAGGGGCGACGGGCTACGAGCAGTACTTC.

This clonotype was recorded many times. The chain joins TRBV29-1 to TRBJ1-1; D is unclear. The germline gives CDR1 SQVTM, CDR2 ANQGSEA. This CDR3 has 12 residues. Trimming took 7 bases from V and 1 from J, leaving 10 bases between them. The CDR3 sequence: CSADSQNTEAFF. CDR3 sequence (DNA): TGCAGCGCTGACTCCCAGAACACTGAAGCTTTCTTT.

This chain connects TRBV11-1 to TRBJ2-1; 16 bases fit TRBD2. V was pared by 7 bases and J by 4 bases, with 13 bases of the junction left unmatched. This CDR3 region has 19 residues. Looked up from germline, CDR1 is SGHAT and CDR2 is FQDESV (reference sequence). CDR3 in amino acids: CASTGPGTSGRASYNEQFF. The CDR3 nucleotides are TGTGCCAGCACAGGTCCCGGGACTAGCGGGAGGGCATCATACAATGAGCAGTTCTTC.

This clonotype was observed many times. This sequence joins TRBV7-2 and TRBJ2-2; 11 bases agree with TRBD2. This CDR3 comprises 16 residues. V lost 3 bases and J lost 2; bases outside the gene matches: 2. Germline CDR1 reads SGHTA; CDR2 reads FQGNSA. The CDR3 DNA is TGTGCCAGCAGCTTCGGGACTAGCGGTAACACCGGGGAGCTGTTTTTT. Protein: CASSFGTSGNTGELFF.

This clonotype was counted only a few times. The chain couples TRBV4-3 to TRBJ2-3; D possibly corresponds to TRBD2 (5 bases). The CDR3 is 14 residues long. Deletions cut 1 base from V and 5 bases from J, with 10 bases between. CDR1 LGHNA and CDR2 YSLEER come from the germline V gene. The CDR3 sequence is CASSQVSVGDTQYF. CDR3 nucleotide sequence: TGCGCCAGCAGCCAAGTTAGCGTGGGAGATACGCAGTATTTT.

This clonotype was picked up a small number of times. The chain has TRBV5-1 and TRBJ2-3; TRBD1 is a possible D gene (6 bases). The CDR3 consists of 17 residues. With 4 bases removed from V and 0 bases from J, the gap between germline ends came to 18 bases. Germline V CDR1 and CDR2: SGHRS, YFSETQ. The CDR3 sequence is CASSPRVRTASTDTQYF. DNA of the CDR3: TGCGCCAGCAGCCCCCGGGTCCGGACAGCTAGCACAGATACGCAGTATTTT.

The chain combines TRBV20-1 with TRBJ2-1; no definite D call. Germline CDR1 is DFQATT and CDR2 is SNEGSKA (reference sequence). The CDR3 runs to 10 residues. With 3 bases removed from V and 6 bases from J, the gap between germline ends came to 3 bases. The CDR3 is CSASRNEQFF. In DNA form, the CDR3 reads TGCAGTGCTAGCCGCAATGAGCAGTTCTTC.

This clonotype was detected many times. V is TRBV5-5 and J is TRBJ1-2; 7 bases line up with TRBD1. Germline V lookup: CDR1 SGHKS, CDR2 YYEKEE (reference sequence). This CDR3 is 14 amino acids long. The junction had 8 bases not matched to a gene; V was cut back by 4 bases and J by 5 bases. CDR3: CASSTTGSGYGYTF. In DNA, the CDR3 is TGTGCCAGCAGCACGACAGGGTCGGGGTATGGCTACACCTTC.

This clonotype has ten or more counts. This chain connects TRBV5-1 to TRBJ2-1; D perhaps matches TRBD1 (6 bases). This CDR3 has 15 residues. Germline V gene sequence: CDR1 SGHRS, CDR2 YFSETQ. V lost 0 bases, J lost 7 bases, and 14 bases lay in between. This chain's CDR3 is CASSLAGGLGNEQFF. The CDR3 bases are TGCGCCAGCAGCTTGGCTGGGGGCCTCGGAAATGAGCAGTTCTTC.

Only a few counts were recorded for this clonotype. The rearrangement links TRBV12-3 or TRBV12-4 to TRBJ1-2; the match to TRBD1 covers 7 bases. The V segment lost 5 bases and the J segment 8 bases; nucleotides outside the gene matches: 11. The CDR3 runs to 14 residues. CDR3 DNA sequence: TGTGCCAGCAGTATCGGGACAGAAACCCTGGGCTACACCTTC. Translated: CASSIGTETLGYTF.

This clonotype appeared a few times. The chain employs TRBV20-1 and TRBJ2-7, with D unclear. This CDR3 region has 14 residues. Germline loops: CDR1 DFQATT, CDR2 SNEGSKA (reference sequence). V was pared by 5 bases and J by 3 bases, with 17 bases between. The CDR3 here is CSAPRSHAIYEQYF. CDR3 sequence (DNA): TGCAGTGCTCCCCGGTCACACGCCATCTACGAGCAGTACTTC.

The chain uses TRBV1 and TRBJ2-7; the table's D call, TRBD2, has no DNA check behind it. TRBV1 is tagged as a pseudogene. The CDR3 spans 18 residues. DNA for the CDR3: TGCACCAGCAGCCAAGAACTAGCGGGAGTTCCCCGCTCCTACGAGCAGTACTTC. This encodes CTSSQELAGVPRSYEQYF.

The chain combines TRBV7-2 with TRBJ2-5; no clear D gene. The V gene's germline CDR1 is SGHTA and CDR2 FQGNSA. V was clipped by 1 base and J by 9 bases, with 15 bases between them. CDR3 length: 14 amino acids. CDR3 amino acids: CASSLEASQVAQYF. CDR3 coding DNA: TGTGCCAGCAGCTTAGAAGCAAGCCAGGTGGCCCAGTACTTC.